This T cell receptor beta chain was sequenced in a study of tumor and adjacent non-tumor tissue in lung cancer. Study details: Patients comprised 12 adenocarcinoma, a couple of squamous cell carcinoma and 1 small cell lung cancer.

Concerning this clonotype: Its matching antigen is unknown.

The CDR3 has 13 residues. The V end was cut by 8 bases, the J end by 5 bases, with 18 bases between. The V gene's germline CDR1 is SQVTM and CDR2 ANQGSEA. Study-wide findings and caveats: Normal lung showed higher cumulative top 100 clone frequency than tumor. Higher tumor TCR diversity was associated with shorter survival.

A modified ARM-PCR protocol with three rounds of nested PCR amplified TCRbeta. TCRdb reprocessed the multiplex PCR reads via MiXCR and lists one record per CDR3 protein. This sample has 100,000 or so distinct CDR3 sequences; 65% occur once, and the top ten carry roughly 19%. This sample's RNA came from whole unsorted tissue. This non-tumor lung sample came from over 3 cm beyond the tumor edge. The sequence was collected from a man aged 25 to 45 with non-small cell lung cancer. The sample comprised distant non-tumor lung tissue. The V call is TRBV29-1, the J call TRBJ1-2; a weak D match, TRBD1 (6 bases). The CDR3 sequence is CSNSDSWVYGYTF. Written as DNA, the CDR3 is TGCAGCAATTCGGACAGTTGGGTATATGGCTACACCTTC.